These 23 T cell receptor beta chains were sequenced from one sample in a study of CD8+CD57+ T cells in acquired aplastic anemia. Investigators profiled TCR beta VDJ and CDR3 from genomic DNA template. MiXCR, applied by TCRdb to the reads, yields one record per CDR3 protein. The sample lists 180,000 or so distinct CDR3 sequences, 40% to 50% occurring once. Sequencing was carried out using sorted CD4+, CD8+, or CD8+CD57+ T cells (not recorded which) from PBMCs. The receptors derive from a human donor in good health.

The V and J genes are TRBV6-2 or TRBV6-3 and TRBJ1-5; 7 nucleotides agree with TRBD1. This CDR3 comprises 14 residues. Germline V gives CDR1 MNHEY, CDR2 SVGEGT. J gave up 5 bases and V 6 bases, and 7 bases lay outside the gene matches. The CDR3 nucleotides are TGTGCCAGCAGCTGGACAGGCCCGGATCAGCCCCAGCATTTT. Translated, it gives CASSWTGPDQPQHF.

This clonotype was detected once. The chain uses TRBV19 and TRBJ2-1, with 8 bases fitting TRBD2. The CDR3 spans 14 residues. V was pared by 5 bases and J by 6 bases, with 6 bases of the junction left unmatched. Germline V gives CDR1 LNHDA, CDR2 SQIVND (reference sequence). DNA of the CDR3: TGTGCCAGTAGTTCAGCGGGGGTATTCAATGAGCAGTTCTTC. It translates to CASSSAGVFNEQFF.

V gene TRBV9 combines with J gene TRBJ2-5; 7 nucleotides line up with TRBD2. V trimming: 1 base; J trimming: 5 bases; junction bases outside the gene matches: 2. This CDR3 has 13 amino acids. Germline CDR1 and CDR2: SGDLS and YYNGEE. Here the CDR3 DNA reads TGTGCCAGCAGCGTAAAGGGAGGGGAGACCCAGTACTTC. This translates into CASSVKGGETQYF.

There are many counts of this clonotype. The chain joins TRBV10-2 to TRBJ2-7; 12 nucleotides align to TRBD2. Looked up from germline, CDR1 is WSHSY and CDR2 is SAAADI. V lost 7 bases, J lost 2 bases, and 12 bases stayed unmatched. The CDR3 consists of 17 residues. CDR3: CASKGGASGREAYEQYF. In DNA, the CDR3 is TGCGCCAGCAAGGGTGGGGCTAGCGGGAGGGAAGCCTACGAGCAGTACTTC.

This clonotype was seen only once. The V call is TRBV24-1, the J call TRBJ1-2; the D gene is possibly TRBD1 (5 bases). Trimming shortened V by 1 base and J by 4 bases, and 12 bases separated the two germline ends. Looked up from germline, CDR1 is KGHDR and CDR2 is SFDVKD. This CDR3 has 15 amino acids. This CDR3 reads CATSDLGAGFYGYTF. Here the CDR3 DNA reads TGTGCCACCAGTGATTTAGGGGCAGGTTTCTATGGCTACACCTTC.

This clonotype was seen many times. CDR3 in amino acids: CASSPMGQRVDEQYF. The CDR3 DNA follows: TGTGCCAGCAGCCCCATGGGACAGCGGGTAGACGAGCAGTACTTC. This chain links TRBV7-2 with TRBJ2-7; maybe TRBD1 (7 bases). V was clipped by 5 bases and J by 5 bases, with 19 bases between them. The CDR3 is 15 residues long. CDR1 and CDR2 from the germline V gene are SGHTA and FQGNSA.

This sequence joins TRBV15 and TRBJ2-1, with D possibly called TRBD1 or TRBD2 (5 bases each). Germline assignment: CDR1 LNHNV and CDR2 YYDKDF (reference sequence). CDR3 length equals 12 residues. With 1 base removed from V and 9 bases from J, the gap between germline ends came to 7 bases. The CDR3 nucleotides are TGTGCCACCAGCAGAGTGAGGGGTGAGCAGTTCTTC. Translating it yields CATSRVRGEQFF.

This chain connects TRBV7-9 to TRBJ2-1, with a tentative D call TRBD2 (5 bases). V lost 6 bases and J 5 bases, leaving 11 bases between the germline ends. This CDR3 is built from 13 residues. The germline V gene encodes CDR1 SEHNR and CDR2 FQNEAQ (reference sequence). The CDR3 region is CASRSRTHNEQFF. The DNA for the CDR3 is TGTGCCAGCAGGTCGAGGACTCACAATGAGCAGTTCTTC. The full variable domain, its missing parts supplied by reference TRBV7-9 and TRBJ2-1, is DTGVSQNPRHKITKRGQNVTFRCDPISEHNRLYWYRQTLGQGPEFLTYFQNEAQLEKSRLLSDRFSAERPKGSFSTLEIQRTEQGDSAMYLCASRSRTHNEQFFGPGTRLTVL.

In its sample, this clonotype was seen many times. The chain couples TRBV20-1 to TRBJ2-5; D gene uncertain. Germline V lookup: CDR1 DFQATT, CDR2 SNEGSKA (reference sequence). V was shortened by 3 bases and J by 5 bases, with 10 bases between the two germline ends. This CDR3 is 12 amino acids long. For the CDR3, the DNA is TGCAGTGCTAGGTGGGAAAGTGAGACCCAGTACTTC. The encoded protein is CSARWESETQYF.

This clonotype was detected ten times or more. CDR3 protein: CSAHRDSLAYNEQFF. CDR3 coding DNA: TGCAGTGCTCATCGGGACTCCCTAGCCTACAATGAGCAGTTCTTC. V usage is TRBV20-1 and J usage is TRBJ2-1; tentatively, D is TRBD2 (6 bases). Per germline, CDR1 DFQATT and CDR2 SNEGSKA (reference sequence). V was pared by 5 bases and J by 2 bases, with 16 bases between. CDR3 length: 15 amino acids.

This chain uses TRBV29-1 with TRBJ2-7; TRBD1 is a possible D gene (5 bases). There are 14 residues in the CDR3. CDR1 is SQVTM, CDR2 ANQGSEA, per germline. Trimming took off 6 bases at V and 0 bases at J, with 15 bases between the two ends. The CDR3 DNA follows: TGCAGCGTGGCGGCAGGGCCCTCCTCCTACGAGCAGTACTTC. This codes for CSVAAGPSSYEQYF.

This clonotype was seen ten or more times. The chain couples TRBV7-9 to TRBJ2-7; no definite D call. V shed 1 base and J shed 2 bases, with 12 bases lying between them. This CDR3 has 15 residues. The germline CDR1 and CDR2 sequences are SEHNR and FQNEAQ (reference sequence). In DNA, the CDR3 is TGTGCCAGCAGCTTAGGGGCCAGCGCAACCTACGAGCAGTACTTC. The encoded protein is CASSLGASATYEQYF.

This clonotype was counted between two and nine times. The V and J genes are TRBV19 and TRBJ1-3, with no clear D. CDR3 length equals 12 residues. The germline V and J ends were trimmed by 4 bases and 4 bases, with 5 bases remaining between them. CDR1 and CDR2 (germline): LNHDA, SQIVND (reference sequence). The CDR3 DNA is TGTGCCAGTAGTACTGGGGGAAACACCATATATTTT. Translation: CASSTGGNTIYF.

The chain carries TRBV5-1 and TRBJ2-7, with a weak D call TRBD1 (7 bases). Germline values: CDR1 SGHRS, CDR2 YFSETQ. Trimming removed 2 bases at V and 5 bases at J, with 14 bases between. The CDR3 sequence is 14 residues long. The CDR3 is CASSFGGGENEQYF. Here the CDR3 DNA reads TGCGCCAGCAGCTTCGGAGGGGGCGAGAACGAGCAGTACTTC.

In this sample, this clonotype turned up a few times. This may be a read error: a much more frequent sequence differs by one nucleotide. The gene calls are TRBV20-1 and TRBJ1-1; D remains ambiguous. CDR1 is DFQATT and CDR2 is SNEGSKA in the germline V gene (reference sequence). This CDR3 spans 14 amino acids. The CDR3 sequence: CSASRLMANTEALF. In nucleotides, the CDR3 is TGCAGTGCTAGTAGGCTAATGGCGAACACTGAAGCTCTCTTT.

Ten or more counts support this clonotype. The chain carries TRBV5-1 and TRBJ2-7; possibly TRBD1 or TRBD2 for D (5 bases each). The CDR3 extends over 17 amino acids. Trimming left V 0 bases short and J 4 bases short, with 20 bases between. The V gene's germline CDR1 is SGHRS and CDR2 YFSETQ. Written as DNA, the CDR3 is TGCGCCAGCAGCTTGGCCAAGGGGAGCGACAAGTATTACGAGCAGTACTTC. This translates into CASSLAKGSDKYYEQYF.

Comments on this clonotype: This is likely a read error, given that the CDR3 carries no conserved phenylalanine or tryptophan at its end. No DNA is shown, since the ends of the CDR3 on it are uncertain; the CDR3 is the one TCRdb lists. The J gene is TRBJ1-6, the V gene TRBV25-1; the table's D call, TRBD1, has no DNA check behind it. The CDR3 length is 14 residues, termini included. The germline V gene encodes CDR1 MGHDK and CDR2 SYGVNS. The CDR3 loop reads CASRPQGVNSPFHL.

The V call is TRBV24-1, the J call TRBJ1-1; TRBD1 matches at 7 bases. This CDR3 has 15 residues. V shed 2 bases and J 8 bases; nucleotides not matched to a gene: 10. Germline CDR1 and CDR2: KGHDR and SFDVKD. The CDR3 DNA is TGTGCCACCAGTGATTCCAAAGCCGGGACAGCGGAAGCTTTCTTT. Its protein product is CATSDSKAGTAEAFF.

This clonotype was counted ten times or more. V and J are TRBV9 and TRBJ1-2, with 7 bases that match TRBD1. The trim removed 3 bases at V and 2 bases at J, leaving 10 bases unmatched. This CDR3 contains 16 residues. Germline assignment: CDR1 SGDLS and CDR2 YYNGEE. The CDR3 nucleotides read TGTGCCAGCAGCGCGAAGACAGGGAGAGGCAACTATGGCTACACCTTC. This sequence encodes CASSAKTGRGNYGYTF.

A remark on this clonotype: Because it lacks the conserved phenylalanine or tryptophan at the end, this CDR3 is likely a read error. The chain is built from TRBV6-2 or TRBV6-3 and TRBJ2-1; 7 bases agree with TRBD2. This CDR3 has 17 residues. The germline CDR1 and CDR2 sequences are MNHEY and SVGEGT. Trimming took 0 bases from V and 4 from J; bases not matched to a gene: 9. The CDR3 loop reads CASSYSGGRAYYNEQFL. The CDR3 DNA reads TGTGCCAGCAGTTACTCAGGAGGGAGGGCCTATTACAATGAGCAGTTCCTC.

This clonotype came up many times. The rearrangement joins TRBV12-3 or TRBV12-4 to TRBJ1-2; D possibly corresponds to TRBD1 (5 bases). Trimming stripped 0 bases from V and 2 bases from J, with 7 bases between. The CDR3 loop spans 14 amino acids. CDR3 nucleotides: TGTGCCAGCAGTTTAGCAGGGGCCAACTATGGCTACACCTTC. Its protein product is CASSLAGANYGYTF.

Points on this clonotype: A much larger clone is a single base away; this may be a read error. The chain couples TRBV18 to TRBJ2-5; D might be TRBD2 (6 bases). This CDR3 has 15 amino acids. The V end was cut by 2 bases, the J end by 5 bases, with 15 bases between. Germline assignment: CDR1 KGHSH and CDR2 LQKENI. CDR3 bases: TGTGCCAGCTCACCAAGGCTAGCGAATAGGGAGACCCAGTACTTC. This gives the protein CASSPRLANRETQYF.

The J gene is TRBJ1-5, the V gene TRBV20-1; D gene uncertain. The V end was cut by 0 bases, the J end by 6 bases, with 6 bases between. The germline CDR1 and CDR2 sequences are DFQATT and SNEGSKA (reference sequence). The CDR3 contains 12 residues. CDR3 bases: TGCAGTGCTAGAGATTCCCCTCAGCCCCAGCATTTT. As protein: CSARDSPQPQHF.